The rows below give T cell receptor beta chains drawn from one sample of a study of vaccination and CD4 T cells after COVID-19. MiXCR was run by TCRdb on the PCR reads, yielding one entry per CDR3 protein. This sample carries approximately 12,000 distinct CDR3 sequences, approximately 28% of them seen once, and the ten largest clones take less than 25%. No antigen has been assigned to these receptors. The sample comprised cultured CD4+ T cells from blood. These receptor sequences come from a human donor with COVID-19. Each CDR3 is given with its conserved first and last residue. D genes are given only for firm matches. Clone size is shown for a subset of rows, as once, few, many or a class of expanded clone.

V gene,J gene,clone size,D gene,CDR3 DNA,CDR3 protein
TRBV28,TRBJ2-3,few,TRBD1,TGTGCCAGCAGTTGGACAGGGGGCACAGATACGCAGTATTTT,CASSWTGGTDTQYF
TRBV30,TRBJ2-6,few,-,TGTGCCTGGAGTGTCCCGGGGGCCGGGGCCAACGTCCTGACTTTC,CAWSVPGAGANVLTF
TRBV7-3,TRBJ2-5,few,TRBD2,TGTGCCAGCAGCCGGACTAGCGGGGGGTGGGGGACCCAGTACTTC,CASSRTSGGWGTQYF
TRBV19,TRBJ2-3,-,TRBD2,TGTGCCAGTAGTATAGGGGTGACTAGCTTGTCTAGCACAGATACGCAGTATTTT,CASSIGVTSLSSTDTQYF
TRBV6-1,TRBJ1-5,-,-,TGTGCCAGCAGACCACCCGGCGGTTCTTTTCAGCCCCAGCATTTT,CASRPPGGSFQPQHF
TRBV14,TRBJ1-1,-,TRBD1,TGTGCCAGCAGCCCGTGGACAGGGGTGGCTTTCTTT,CASSPWTGVAFF
TRBV9,TRBJ1-1,-,-,TGTGCCAGCAGCGTCACAGGGCTCACTGAAGCTTTCTTT,CASSVTGLTEAFF
TRBV6-1,TRBJ2-3,few,-,TGTGCCAGCACTTTGCCCGGGGCAGATACGCAGTATTTT,CASTLPGADTQYF
TRBV19,TRBJ1-5,-,TRBD1,TGTGCCAGTAGCCGGACAGGGGGTAGTAATCAGCCCCAGCATTTT,CASSRTGGSNQPQHF
TRBV15,TRBJ2-7,-,TRBD1,TGTGCCACCAGCAGAGTACAAGGGGGCCTTTACGAGCAGTACTTC,CATSRVQGGLYEQYF
TRBV20-1,TRBJ1-4,-,-,TGCAGTGCTAGTCCCCAGGGGATCGGTGAAAAACTGTTTTTT,CSASPQGIGEKLFF
TRBV6-1,TRBJ1-2,-,TRBD1,TGTGCCAGCACCCATTCGGGACAGGGGAATGGCTACACCTTC,CASTHSGQGNGYTF
TRBV6-4,TRBJ2-6,-,-,TGTGCCAGCAGTCCGGGCCCCGGGGCCAACGTCCTGACTTTC,CASSPGPGANVLTF
TRBV20-1,TRBJ2-3,few,-,TGCAGTGCTAGAAATAGAAGCACAGATACGCAGTATTTT,CSARNRSTDTQYF
TRBV10-3,TRBJ2-2,few,-,TGTGCCATCAGTGCCAGAGAGACCGGGGAGCTGTTTTTT,CAISARETGELFF
TRBV5-4,TRBJ2-4,-,-,TGTGCCAGCAGTCAACCGGGTGGGACCAAGAAAAACATTCAGTACTTC,CASSQPGGTKKNIQYF
TRBV5-4,TRBJ1-5,-,-,TGTGCCAGCAGCTTGGGACCAACGGGGGATCAGCCCCAGCATTTT,CASSLGPTGDQPQHF
TRBV18,TRBJ1-6,once,TRBD1,TGTGCCAGCTCACCACTCCAGGGGGGTAATTCACCCCTCCACTTT,CASSPLQGGNSPLHF